One sample yielded the 16 T cell receptor beta chains listed below, sequenced in a study of blood T cells in healthy people across ages. The use of a sample-barcoded 5' primer and a J-beta primer mix characterized a second PCR of roughly 6 to 11 cycles. MiXCR was run by TCRdb on the 5' RACE reads, yielding one entry per CDR3 protein. The sample has 600,000 to 800,000 distinct CDR3 sequences; over 20% are singletons. The sequencing sample was made of blood. The receptor set was obtained from a man between 70 and 80 years old in good health.

Worth noting for this clonotype: One junction end disagrees with the germline gene, perhaps due to a read error. This chain links TRBV7-2 with TRBJ2-5, with D perhaps matching TRBD1 (5 bases). The better agreement between TRBJ2-7 and the DNA end casts doubt on the J call. There are 14 residues in the CDR3. CDR1 SGHTA and CDR2 FQGNSA come from the germline V gene. The CDR3 nucleotides read TGCGCCAGCAGCCGACATTTATCAGGGTCCGAGCAGTACTTC. Protein sequence: CASSRHLSGSEQYF.

The CDR3 loop is CASSPQFGGEKFGNEQFF. The CDR3 DNA follows: TGTGCCAGCAGCCCCCAATTCGGGGGCGAAAAATTTGGCAATGAGCAGTTCTTC. The chain recombines TRBV3-1 with TRBJ2-1; D tentatively fits TRBD1 or TRBD2 (6 bases each). Germline assignment: CDR1 LGHDT and CDR2 YNNKEL (reference sequence). The V end lost 4 bases, the J end lost 6 bases, and 25 bases lay between the germline ends. The CDR3 consists of 18 residues.

This clonotype has at least ten counts. The chain joins TRBV28 to TRBJ2-3; 8 bases align to TRBD2. J gave up 1 base and V 10 bases, and 7 bases lay outside the gene matches. CDR1 is MDHEN and CDR2 is SYDVKM in the germline V gene. The CDR3 totals 14 residues. CDR3 residues: CATNGAGGTDTQYF. The CDR3 DNA is TGTGCCACTAACGGAGCGGGGGGCACAGATACGCAGTATTTT.

CDR3 sequence reads: CASSVRSGTTSYNEQFF. The CDR3 bases are TGTGCCAGCAGTGTAAGGTCCGGGACAACCTCCTACAATGAGCAGTTCTTC. The gene calls are TRBV2 and TRBJ2-1; weak D call: TRBD1 (6 bases). The CDR3 contains 17 residues. Germline assignment: CDR1 SNHLY and CDR2 FYNNEI. Trimming took 4 bases from V and 0 from J, leaving 16 bases between them.

The V and J genes are TRBV5-6 and TRBJ2-5; tentative D call: TRBD1 (6 bases). V gave up 6 bases and J gave up 2 bases, with 14 bases separating them. This CDR3 is built from 14 residues. Germline CDR1 and CDR2: SGHDT and YYEEEE. In DNA form, the CDR3 reads TGTGCCAGCACCCTGGACAGATTTCAAGAGACCCAGTACTTC. Its protein product is CASTLDRFQETQYF.

V and J are TRBV20-1 and TRBJ2-1, with no clear D. Trimming took 6 bases from V and 4 from J, leaving 10 bases between them. Germline CDR1 reads DFQATT; CDR2 reads SNEGSKA (reference sequence). There are 12 residues in the CDR3. This CDR3 reads CSAQITYNEQFF. DNA for the CDR3: TGCAGTGCCCAAATAACATACAATGAGCAGTTCTTC.

This clonotype was counted a few times. The V and J genes are TRBV4-1 and TRBJ1-1; D unresolved. V was cut by 0 bases and J by 0 bases, with 14 bases left in between. CDR1 and CDR2 from the germline V gene are MGHRA and YSYEKL. The CDR3 runs 17 residues. The DNA for the CDR3 is TGCGCCAGCAGCCAAGATCTTACGCTGACCATGAACACTGAAGCTTTCTTT. Encoded protein: CASSQDLTLTMNTEAFF.

This rearrangement joins TRBV6-7 to TRBJ1-2; tentative D call: TRBD1 (5 bases). TRBV6-7 counts as an open reading frame of uncertain function. The CDR3 spans 16 residues. Trimming stripped 5 bases from V and 11 bases from J, with 27 bases between. The CDR3 DNA reads TGTGCCAGCAGTGGTGGGGACGGGACCCCACGAAGGAGATACACCTTC. It encodes CASSGGDGTPRRRYTF.

This clonotype turned up a few times. The rearrangement joins TRBV3-1 to TRBJ1-6; D call uncertain. CDR3 size: 15 residues. Trimming cost V 6 bases and J 0 bases, with 9 bases left between them. Germline V gene lookup returns CDR1 LGHDT and CDR2 YNNKEL (reference sequence). The chain's CDR3 is CASSESTSYNSPLHF. The CDR3 bases are TGTGCCAGCAGTGAAAGTACCTCCTATAATTCACCCCTCCACTTT.

This clonotype has only a few counts. V usage is TRBV29-1 and J usage is TRBJ1-2; D gene ambiguous. Germline values: CDR1 SQVTM, CDR2 ANQGSEA. This CDR3 has 14 residues. V shed 3 bases and J shed 5 bases, with 16 bases lying between them. The CDR3 loop is CSVEGRSVGYGYTF. The DNA for the CDR3 is TGCAGCGTTGAGGGTCGATCTGTGGGGTATGGCTACACCTTC.

The V gene is TRBV12-3 or TRBV12-4, the J gene TRBJ2-4; D not certain. CDR3 length: 15 amino acids. The V end was cut by 5 bases, the J end by 0 bases, with 11 bases between. The CDR3 here is CASSIAWVAKNIQYF. The CDR3 bases are TGTGCCAGCAGTATCGCGTGGGTAGCCAAAAACATTCAGTACTTC.

The chain uses TRBV10-3 and TRBJ1-2; D uncertain. Per the germline V gene, CDR1 is ENHRY and CDR2 is SYGVKD. CDR3 size: 12 residues. V lost 7 bases, J lost 8 bases, and 14 bases lay in between. The CDR3 region has the DNA TGTGCCATCAACTCTGGGGAACACGGCTACACCTTC. This translates into CAINSGEHGYTF.

The gene calls are TRBV6-2 or TRBV6-3 and TRBJ2-1; no definite D call. Trimming cost V 6 bases and J 10 bases, with 25 bases left between them. The CDR3 is made up of 16 amino acids. Germline V gene sequence: CDR1 MNHEY, CDR2 SVGEGT. The CDR3 reads CASSPETQRSLKEQFF. The CDR3 DNA reads as TGTGCCAGCAGCCCCGAGACCCAAAGATCCCTCAAGGAGCAGTTCTTC.

This clonotype has only a few counts. Here the CDR3 reads CSVDRGQPGYTF. The CDR3 nucleotides read TGCAGCGTTGACCGAGGACAACCCGGCTACACCTTC. The genes are TRBV29-1 and TRBJ1-2; the D gene is possibly TRBD1 (5 bases). In germline, CDR1 is SQVTM, CDR2 ANQGSEA. The CDR3 extends over 12 amino acids. V was clipped by 3 bases and J by 8 bases, with 13 bases between them.

This clonotype came up a few times. The chain links TRBV14 to TRBJ1-2; a possible D gene is TRBD1 (5 bases). The CDR3 runs 14 residues. Trimming removed 0 bases at V and 5 bases at J, with 10 bases between. Germline values: CDR1 SGHDN, CDR2 FVKESK. CDR3 in amino acids: CASSQDRGAYGYTF. The CDR3 DNA follows: TGTGCCAGCAGCCAAGATAGGGGAGCGTATGGCTACACCTTC.

The rearrangement uses TRBV27 and TRBJ2-7; 9 bases map to TRBD1. This CDR3 spans 15 amino acids. J gave up 7 bases and V 5 bases, and 12 bases lay outside the gene matches. Germline loops: CDR1 MNHEY, CDR2 SMNVEV (reference sequence). CDR3 in amino acids: CASSTTGTGKWEQYF. In DNA form, the CDR3 reads TGTGCCAGCAGTACAACCGGGACAGGGAAGTGGGAGCAGTACTTC.